Below are 21 T cell receptor beta chains sequenced from a single sample in a study of blood T cell repertoires in COVID-19. Measured with immunoSEQ multiplex PCR; TCRdb has only the in-frame clones, and not every one. The table lists about 270,000 clones, 89% of them singletons, with 1.9% in the top ten. Sequenced input: PBMCs or T cells enriched from blood (not recorded which). These receptors were obtained from an older woman who had recovered from COVID-19.

CDR3 sequence (DNA): TGTGCCAGCAGGGACACTGCAAACTATGGCTACACCTTC. Its translation: CASRDTANYGYTF. V usage is TRBV25-1 and J usage is TRBJ1-2, with D perhaps matching TRBD1 (5 bases). In germline, CDR1 is MGHDK, CDR2 SYGVNS. Trimming left V 6 bases short and J 2 bases short, with 10 bases between. This CDR3 is built from 13 residues.

The CDR3 DNA follows: TGTGCCAGCAGTGACGGAGAAACGGAGACCCAGTACTTC. Translated: CASSDGETETQYF. V gene TRBV6-4 combines with J gene TRBJ2-5; unclear D gene. Germline CDR1 MRHNA, CDR2 SNTAGT. The V gene lost 2 bases and the J gene lost 5 bases, with 9 bases spanning the gap. The length of the CDR3 is 13 residues.

The chain joins TRBV7-8 to TRBJ2-3, with D possibly matching TRBD2 (6 bases). V was clipped by 4 bases and J by 6 bases, with 20 bases between them. Germline loops: CDR1 SGHVS, CDR2 FQNEAQ. The CDR3 runs 16 residues. This CDR3 reads CASSSGYSSVGDTQYF. The DNA of the CDR3 is TGTGCCAGCAGCTCAGGCTATTCTAGCGTGGGGGATACGCAGTATTTT. The entire variable domain, with the rest obtained from reference TRBV7-8 and TRBJ2-3, is as follows: GAGVSQSPRYKVAKRGQDVALRCDPISGHVSLFWYQQALGQGPEFLTYFQNEAQLDKSGLPSDRFFAERPEGSVSTLKIQRTQQEDSAVYLCASSSGYSSVGDTQYFGPGTRLTVL.

This sequence joins TRBV4-1 and TRBJ2-3; weak D call: TRBD1 (5 bases). The CDR3 contains 15 residues. Trimming shortened V by 0 bases and J by 1 base, and 8 bases separated the two germline ends. Germline V lookup: CDR1 MGHRA, CDR2 YSYEKL. The CDR3 spells CASSQDGRGTDTQYF. CDR3 bases: TGCGCCAGCAGCCAAGATGGCAGGGGCACAGATACGCAGTATTTT.

V usage is TRBV13 and J usage is TRBJ2-7; 12 nucleotides match TRBD2. Germline values: CDR1 PRHDT, CDR2 FYEKMQ (reference sequence). This CDR3 contains 19 residues. After removal of 4 bases from V and 0 bases from J, the junction contained 13 bases not matched to a gene. DNA for the CDR3: TGTGCCAGCAGCTCCCCGTTTGCTAGCGGGGGGGAGAGCTCCTACGAGCAGTACTTC. This sequence encodes CASSSPFASGGESSYEQYF.

The rearrangement links TRBV11-3 to TRBJ2-1, with 9 nucleotides matching TRBD2. With V trimmed by 4 bases and J by 6 bases, 7 bases remained unmatched. The CDR3 sequence is 15 residues long. The V gene's germline CDR1 is SGHNT and CDR2 YENEEA. The CDR3 coding sequence is TGTGCCAGCAGCTACCTAGCGGGGACGGCCAATGAGCAGTTCTTC. This encodes CASSYLAGTANEQFF.

The genes are TRBV3-1 (or the pseudogene TRBV3-2) and TRBJ1-1; TRBD1 aligns across 8 bases. The CDR3 has 14 amino acids. The V segment lost 2 bases and the J segment 4 bases; nucleotides outside the gene matches: 3. CDR1 is LGHDT and CDR2 is YNNKEL in the germline V gene (reference sequence). CDR3 in DNA: TGTGCCAGCAGCCAAAACAGGGGGAGCACTGAAGCTTTCTTT. Its protein is CASSQNRGSTEAFF.

This rearrangement joins TRBV5-1 to TRBJ1-4; TRBD1 agrees at 9 bases. CDR1 and CDR2 from the germline V gene are SGHRS and YFSETQ. The CDR3 contains 16 residues. Trimming removed 4 bases from V and 8 bases from J; junction bases left unmatched: 12. The CDR3 sequence is CASSPTLTGGREKLFF. For the CDR3, the DNA is TGCGCCAGCAGCCCGACCTTGACAGGGGGACGGGAAAAACTGTTTTTT.

The chain links TRBV2 to TRBJ1-4; no reliable D call. CDR1 is SNHLY, CDR2 FYNNEI, per germline. CDR3 length: 13 residues. V was cut by 9 bases and J by 8 bases, with 16 bases left in between. The CDR3 DNA is TGTGCCAGAAAGGAATGGGCCGAAGAAAAACTGTTTTTT. Its translation: CARKEWAEEKLFF.

In its sample, this clone was seen once. This chain links TRBV7-3 with TRBJ1-1; D is possibly TRBD1 (5 bases). Germline V CDR1 and CDR2: SGHTA, FQGTGA. V was trimmed by 8 bases and J by 5 bases, leaving 15 bases between them. The CDR3 has 13 residues. CDR3 in amino acids: CASQGLDNTEAFF. CDR3 DNA: TGTGCCAGCCAGGGATTAGATAATACTGAAGCTTTCTTT.

The chain carries TRBV2 and TRBJ1-3, with 7 positions matching TRBD1. Trimming cost V 5 bases and J 4 bases; bases outside gene matches: 8. Germline CDR1 SNHLY, CDR2 FYNNEI. The CDR3 runs 15 residues. The CDR3 nucleotides read TGTGCCAGCAGTTCCAGACAGGGTCACGGAAACACCATATATTTT. Its protein product is CASSSRQGHGNTIYF.

The chain carries TRBV29-1 and TRBJ2-3, with D possibly TRBD2 on 5 matching bases. Trimming stripped 6 bases from V and 4 bases from J, with 17 bases between. The V gene's germline CDR1 is SQVTM and CDR2 ANQGSEA. The length of the CDR3 is 14 residues. The CDR3 region is CSVAEASFADTQYF. DNA of the CDR3: TGCAGCGTGGCGGAGGCTAGCTTCGCAGATACGCAGTATTTT.

The chain joins TRBV30 to TRBJ1-4, with D uncertain. V was clipped by 3 bases and J by 0 bases, with 5 bases between them. The germline V gene encodes CDR1 GTSNPN and CDR2 SVGIG (reference sequence). CDR3 size: 13 residues. CDR3 region: CAWSRPTNEKLFF. For the CDR3, the DNA is TGTGCCTGGAGCCGTCCAACTAATGAAAAACTGTTTTTT.

In nucleotides, the CDR3 is TGTGCCAGCAGCCTCGCGGGAAACACCATATATTTT. This encodes CASSLAGNTIYF. V usage is TRBV5-6 and J usage is TRBJ1-3; D gene uncertain. Between the trimmed V and J ends, which lost 4 bases and 4 bases, there was a span of 6 bases. The CDR3 length is 12 residues. CDR1 and CDR2 (germline): SGHDT, YYEEEE.

The chain employs TRBV27 and TRBJ1-6; no clear D gene. CDR3 length: 15 amino acids. Germline-derived CDR1 and CDR2 are MNHEY and SMNVEV (reference sequence). V was clipped by 5 bases and J by 4 bases, with 12 bases between them. The CDR3 DNA follows: TGTGCCAGCAGTCCCTCGACGGGATATAATTCACCCCTCCACTTT. Its translation: CASSPSTGYNSPLHF.

This clone was found once. This chain connects TRBV19 to TRBJ1-6; 9 bases fit TRBD1. With V trimmed by 10 bases and J by 9 bases, 7 bases remained unmatched. The length of the CDR3 is 13 residues. Germline values: CDR1 LNHDA, CDR2 SQIVND (reference sequence). This CDR3 reads CATSGQGISPLHF. The CDR3 bases are TGTGCCACCTCCGGACAGGGGATTTCACCCCTCCACTTT.

The V gene is TRBV15, the J gene TRBJ1-1; weak D call: TRBD1 (5 bases). Trimming stripped 7 bases from V and 2 bases from J, with 14 bases between. The CDR3 loop spans 14 amino acids. Germline assignment: CDR1 LNHNV and CDR2 YYDKDF (reference sequence). For the CDR3, the DNA is TGTGCCACCACCTACCGACAGACCAACACTGAAGCTTTCTTT. Translating gives CATTYRQTNTEAFF.

V is TRBV2 and J is TRBJ1-2; D might be TRBD1 (6 bases). Trimming stripped 7 bases from V and 3 bases from J, with 12 bases between. Germline CDR1 and CDR2: SNHLY and FYNNEI. The CDR3 has 13 amino acids. CDR3 residues: CASKQGQDYGYTF. The DNA for the CDR3 is TGTGCCAGCAAACAGGGTCAGGACTATGGCTACACCTTC.

The chain carries TRBV12-5 and TRBJ2-1, with D perhaps matching TRBD2 (5 bases). The CDR3 spans 14 residues. The germline gives CDR1 LGHNT, CDR2 FRNRAP. V was shortened by 0 bases and J by 3 bases, with 6 bases between the two germline ends. The CDR3 nucleotides read TGTGCTAGTGGTTTGGTAGAGGGCTACAATGAGCAGTTCTTC. Amino acids: CASGLVEGYNEQFF.

The rearrangement links TRBV2 to TRBJ2-1, with D perhaps TRBD2 (6 bases). The V gene's germline CDR1 is SNHLY and CDR2 FYNNEI. V lost 5 bases, J lost 6 bases, and 11 bases lay in between. The CDR3 contains 13 residues. CDR3 protein: CASSLGLRNEQFF. The CDR3 nucleotides read TGTGCCAGCAGTTTGGGACTCCGCAATGAGCAGTTCTTC.

The chain uses TRBV30 and TRBJ1-4; 8 bases line up with TRBD1. Germline loops: CDR1 GTSNPN, CDR2 SVGIG (reference sequence). The CDR3 is 17 amino acids. The V gene end was trimmed by 3 bases and the J gene end by 0 bases; junction bases not matched to a gene: 9. For the CDR3, the DNA is TGTGCCTGGAGAGGGGGGGGACAGGATCCAACTAATGAAAAACTGTTTTTT. This codes for CAWRGGGQDPTNEKLFF.